Below, 32 T cell receptor beta chains from the same sample are listed, as sequenced in a study of long-term antiretroviral therapy in people with HIV. With survey level as its setting, the immunoSEQ assay was v3.0. Clones were sequenced by immunoSEQ multiplex PCR, and TCRdb holds only the in-frame ones, with some missing. The sample has about 24,000 clones, 95% seen once. The starting material was unsorted PBMCs, obtained 4.9 years after starting antiretroviral therapy. The receptor source for this set is a woman aged 45-65 years with HIV.

On this clone itself: The junction shows a germline mismatch at one end, possibly a read error. This chain uses TRBV7-7 with TRBJ2-5, with 14 bases fitting TRBD2. The CDR3 is 18 residues long. Germline CDR1 is SSHAT and CDR2 is FNYEAQ (reference sequence). The DNA of the CDR3 is TGTGCTAGCAGCTCCAGACTAGCGGGAGGGCGGGGGGAAGAGACCCAGTACTTC. It specifies CASSSRLAGGRGEETQYF.

A single count supports this clone. The chain combines TRBV5-1 with TRBJ1-1; possibly TRBD1 for D (6 bases). V was shortened by 0 bases and J by 1 base, with 7 bases between the two germline ends. The CDR3 spans 14 residues. Germline CDR1 is SGHRS and CDR2 is YFSETQ. CDR3 residues: CASSLGGPNTEAFF. CDR3 DNA sequence: TGCGCCAGCAGCTTGGGGGGGCCGAACACTGAAGCTTTCTTT.

The rearrangement uses TRBV25-1 and TRBJ2-5; 11 bases align to TRBD2. This CDR3 spans 16 amino acids. Germline V gives CDR1 MGHDK, CDR2 SYGVNS. The J segment lost 2 bases and the V segment lost 2 bases, leaving 4 bases of the junction unmatched. CDR3 in amino acids: CASSEMGTSGQETQYF. CDR3 in DNA: TGTGCCAGCAGTGAAATGGGGACTAGCGGACAAGAGACCCAGTACTTC. The variable domain in full, completed from reference TRBV25-1 and TRBJ2-5, reads EADIYQTPRYLVIGTGKKITLECSQTMGHDKMYWYQQDPGMELHLIHYSYGVNSTEKGDLSSESTVSRIRTEHFPLTLESARPSHTSQYLCASSEMGTSGQETQYFGPGTRLLVL.

The CDR3 region has the DNA TGTGCCATCCCAAGAGGGATGAACACTGAAGCTTTCTTT. Protein product: CAIPRGMNTEAFF. The rearrangement uses TRBV21-1 and TRBJ1-1. TRBV21-1 has pseudogene status. The length of the CDR3 is 13 residues.

The rearrangement links TRBV7-2 to TRBJ2-1; D is uncertain. V dropped 1 base and J dropped 9 bases, with 10 bases sitting between them. The CDR3 spans 13 residues. Germline V gene data show CDR1 as SGHTA and CDR2 as FQGNSA. DNA of the CDR3: TGTGCCAGCAGCTTAGTCTCTGGCGGTGAGCAGTTCTTC. It specifies CASSLVSGGEQFF.

J is TRBJ1-1 and V is TRBV19, with D hard to call. This CDR3 is built from 13 residues. Germline V gene data show CDR1 as LNHDA and CDR2 as SQIVND (reference sequence). Trimming stripped 3 bases from V and 1 base from J, with 6 bases between. The CDR3 DNA follows: TGTGCCAGTAGTATGACAACGAACACTGAAGCTTTCTTT. This gives the protein CASSMTTNTEAFF.

This CDR3 is CASSISVNYGYTF. The CDR3 DNA reads as TGTGCCAGTAGTATTTCAGTCAACTATGGCTACACCTTC. The chain links TRBV19 to TRBJ1-2; D not certain. The germline V gene has CDR1 LNHDA and CDR2 SQIVND (reference sequence). The length of the CDR3 is 13 residues. Trimming shortened V by 3 bases and J by 2 bases, and 7 bases separated the two germline ends.

The rearrangement joins TRBV5-1 to TRBJ2-3; 10 bases line up with TRBD1. Germline V gene data show CDR1 as SGHRS and CDR2 as YFSETQ. The CDR3 sequence is 14 residues long. Trimming cost V 4 bases and J 4 bases; bases outside gene matches: 3. The CDR3 loop reads CASSRGQGADTQYF. The CDR3 nucleotides read TGCGCCAGCAGCCGAGGACAGGGGGCAGATACGCAGTATTTT.

V and J are TRBV27 and TRBJ2-1, with a possible D match to TRBD1 (6 bases). Germline values: CDR1 MNHEY, CDR2 SMNVEV (reference sequence). The CDR3 is made up of 17 amino acids. V lost 4 bases and J 0 bases, leaving 16 bases between the germline ends. DNA of the CDR3: TGTGCCAGCAGTTACCAGGGGTCCCCACACTCCTACAATGAGCAGTTCTTC. Protein sequence: CASSYQGSPHSYNEQFF.

The chain uses TRBV6-5 and TRBJ1-2; TRBD1 matches 7 bases. The CDR3 sequence is 15 residues long. Unmatched junction bases numbered 8, after V lost 4 bases and J lost 3 bases. Germline loops: CDR1 MNHEY, CDR2 SVGAGI. CDR3 loop: CASSFTPGGDYGYTF. CDR3 nucleotide sequence: TGTGCCAGCAGTTTCACACCAGGGGGGGACTATGGCTACACCTTC.

The V and J genes are TRBV18 and TRBJ2-2; D gene uncertain. V shed 3 bases and J shed 6 bases, with 2 bases lying between them. The CDR3 is made up of 11 amino acids. Germline-derived CDR1 and CDR2 are KGHSH and LQKENI. The CDR3 nucleotides are TGTGCCAGCTCACCGGCCGGGGAGCTGTTTTTT. Its protein is CASSPAGELFF.

This chain connects TRBV28 to TRBJ1-5; TRBD1 aligns across 12 bases. The CDR3 is 17 amino acids. V lost 2 bases, J lost 6 bases, and 8 bases stayed unmatched. Germline values: CDR1 MDHEN, CDR2 SYDVKM. The CDR3 region is CASSLMGTGGGVQPQHF. The CDR3 nucleotides read TGTGCCAGCAGTTTAATGGGGACAGGGGGCGGAGTTCAGCCCCAGCATTTT.

The genes are TRBV5-6 and TRBJ2-7; perhaps TRBD1 as D (6 bases). The CDR3 loop spans 15 amino acids. Trimming removed 0 bases from V and 0 bases from J, with 10 bases in between. From germline, CDR1 is SGHDT and CDR2 YYEEEE. The CDR3: CASSLGQGLSYEQYF. The CDR3, as DNA: TGTGCCAGCAGCTTGGGGCAGGGGCTCTCCTACGAGCAGTACTTC. Full variable domain (remainder filled in from reference TRBV5-6 and TRBJ2-7): DAGVTQSPTHLIKTRGQQVTLRCSPKSGHDTVSWYQQALGQGPQFIFQYYEEEERQRGNFPDRFSGHQFPNYSSELNVNALLLGDSALYLCASSLGQGLSYEQYFGPGTRLTVT.

The chain combines TRBV6-5 with TRBJ2-3; D is possibly TRBD2 (6 bases). V lost 2 bases to trimming and J lost 2 bases, with 11 bases between them. The CDR3 consists of 15 residues. CDR1 and CDR2 from the germline V gene are MNHEY and SVGAGI. CDR3 bases: TGTGCCAGCAGTTACATTAGCGGTCTCACAGATACGCAGTATTTT. Protein: CASSYISGLTDTQYF.

This clone was detected only once. In DNA form, the CDR3 reads TGTGCCAGCAGCGCACGGGTAGGGGGTAATGAGCAGTTCTTC. Amino acid sequence: CASSARVGGNEQFF. This chain connects TRBV9 to TRBJ2-1; weak D call: TRBD1 (6 bases). Looked up from germline, CDR1 is SGDLS and CDR2 is YYNGEE. Trimming pared 3 bases from V and 7 bases from J, leaving 14 bases between. This CDR3 comprises 14 residues.

This clone was found a few times. The genes are TRBV7-2 and TRBJ2-3, with TRBD2 identical over 15 bases. The CDR3 is made up of 17 amino acids. CDR1 is SGHTA and CDR2 is FQGNSA in the germline V gene. Trimming took 3 bases from V and 5 from J; bases not matched to a gene: 6. The chain's CDR3 is CASSFGTSGRPEDTQYF. The CDR3 DNA reads as TGTGCCAGCAGCTTCGGGACTAGCGGGAGGCCGGAAGATACGCAGTATTTT.

This rearrangement joins TRBV2 to TRBJ2-7; 10 bases line up with TRBD2. CDR3 length equals 16 residues. The junction had 9 bases not matched to a gene; V was cut back by 7 bases and J by 0 bases. Germline V gene sequence: CDR1 SNHLY, CDR2 FYNNEI. CDR3 sequence: CASMVSGRMSSYEQYF. The CDR3 DNA reads TGTGCCAGCATGGTTAGCGGGAGGATGAGCTCCTACGAGCAGTACTTC.

This chain connects TRBV11-2 to TRBJ2-3; a weak D match, TRBD1 (6 bases). This CDR3 has 16 residues. V was trimmed by 2 bases and J by 0 bases, leaving 12 bases between them. Germline V gives CDR1 SGHAT, CDR2 FQNNGV. The CDR3 DNA follows: TGTGCCAGCAGCTTATATGGGGGCGGGAGCACAGATACGCAGTATTTT. This gives the protein CASSLYGGGSTDTQYF. The variable domain in full, with the rest retrieved from reference TRBV11-2 and TRBJ2-3, is EAGVAQSPRYKIIEKRQSVAFWCNPISGHATLYWYQQILGQGPKLLIQFQNNGVVDDSQLPKDRFSAERLKGVDSTLKIQPAKLEDSAVYLCASSLYGGGSTDTQYFGPGTRLTVL.

In DNA, the CDR3 is TGTGCCATCAGTGAGTTTACAGATACGCAGTATTTT. Its protein product is CAISEFTDTQYF. The chain is built from TRBV10-3 and TRBJ2-3; no definite D call. From germline, CDR1 is ENHRY and CDR2 SYGVKD. This CDR3 region has 12 residues. Trimming took 1 base from V and 3 from J, leaving 2 bases between them.

The V call is TRBV6-5, the J call TRBJ2-4, with no clear D. Germline CDR1 reads MNHEY; CDR2 reads SVGAGI. This CDR3 is built from 13 residues. Deletions cut 2 bases from V and 7 bases from J, with 9 bases between. The CDR3 nucleotides are TGTGCCAGCAGTTACGGTCCTCACAACATTCAGTACTTC. Amino acid sequence: CASSYGPHNIQYF.

The V call is TRBV14, the J call TRBJ1-2; 10 nucleotides align to TRBD1. The V gene's germline CDR1 is SGHDN and CDR2 FVKESK. CDR3 length equals 15 residues. Trimming took 2 bases from V and 8 from J; bases not matched to a gene: 8. CDR3 sequence (DNA): TGTGCCAGCAGCCAACTGGACAGGGGGTCGGACGGCTACACCTTC. Encoded protein: CASSQLDRGSDGYTF.

The V call is TRBV5-1, the J call TRBJ1-1; no clear D gene. The V and J ends lost 3 bases and 0 bases respectively, with 9 bases between them. The CDR3 is 14 residues long. Germline CDR1 and CDR2: SGHRS and YFSETQ. This CDR3 is CASSSETLNTEAFF. DNA for the CDR3: TGCGCCAGCAGCTCCGAGACACTGAACACTGAAGCTTTCTTT.

This chain connects TRBV4-1 to TRBJ2-3; no clear D. The CDR3 length is 15 residues. The V end lost 4 bases, the J end lost 0 bases, and 11 bases lay between the germline ends. CDR1 is MGHRA, CDR2 YSYEKL, per germline. CDR3 coding DNA: TGCGCCAGCAGCCTATCTCTGAAGAGCACAGATACGCAGTATTTT. Its translation is CASSLSLKSTDTQYF.

This chain uses TRBV5-1 with TRBJ2-7, with no clear D. The CDR3 is made up of 16 amino acids. CDR1 SGHRS and CDR2 YFSETQ come from the germline V gene. Trimming removed 0 bases at V and 2 bases at J, with 15 bases between. The CDR3 loop is CASSLAKTATTYEQYF. The CDR3 DNA sequence: TGCGCCAGCAGCTTGGCCAAAACGGCCACCACCTACGAGCAGTACTTC.

The DNA of the CDR3 is TGTGCCAGCAGCCAAGATCAGGGCCTCACTGAAGCTTTCTTT. Protein sequence: CASSQDQGLTEAFF. The chain uses TRBV4-2 and TRBJ1-1; a weak D match, TRBD1 (5 bases). Trimming took off 0 bases at V and 4 bases at J, with 9 bases between the two ends. The germline V gene encodes CDR1 LGHNA and CDR2 YNFKEQ. The CDR3 runs 14 residues.

This clone was seen only a few times. V is TRBV2 and J is TRBJ2-2, with unresolved D. Germline CDR1 is SNHLY and CDR2 is FYNNEI. The V gene lost 2 bases and the J gene lost 4 bases, with 2 bases spanning the gap. The CDR3 runs 12 residues. In DNA form, the CDR3 reads TGTGCCAGCAGTGAATCCACCGGGGAGCTGTTTTTT. It is translated as CASSESTGELFF.

The V call is TRBV21-1, the J call TRBJ1-3. TRBV21-1 is assigned pseudogene status. The CDR3 consists of 15 residues. CDR3: CASSIGEGSGNTIYF. The DNA for the CDR3 is TGTGCCAGCAGCATTGGAGAGGGTTCTGGAAACACCATATATTTT.

This chain links TRBV7-6 with TRBJ2-1; D not certain. This CDR3 is built from 16 residues. Germline V gene data show CDR1 as SGHVS and CDR2 as FNYEAQ. Trimming removed 1 base from V and 0 bases from J, with 10 bases in between. CDR3: CASSLGAPSSYNEQFF. CDR3 bases: TGTGCCAGCAGCTTAGGAGCCCCGAGCTCCTACAATGAGCAGTTCTTC.

This clone was observed a single time. The chain employs TRBV20-1 and TRBJ2-7, with TRBD2 as a possible D gene (5 bases). In germline, CDR1 is DFQATT, CDR2 SNEGSKA (reference sequence). The ends were cut back, 3 bases at V and 6 bases at J, with 9 bases in the middle. The CDR3 contains 11 residues. The chain's CDR3 is CSASLEAEQYF. In DNA, the CDR3 is TGCAGTGCTAGTTTGGAGGCCGAGCAGTACTTC.

In this sample, this clone turned up once. V and J are TRBV6-6 and TRBJ2-3; 7 bases line up with TRBD2. The germline CDR1 and CDR2 sequences are MNHNY and SVGAGI (reference sequence). V trimming: 2 bases; J trimming: 12 bases; junction bases outside the gene matches: 8. This CDR3 region has 13 residues. CDR3 amino acids: CASSYDTGLTQYF. The CDR3 DNA sequence: TGTGCCAGCAGTTACGATACGGGACTAACTCAGTATTTT.

The chain combines TRBV2 with TRBJ1-2; D remains ambiguous. Trimming pared 3 bases from V and 10 bases from J, leaving 12 bases between. There are 12 residues in the CDR3. Per the germline V gene, CDR1 is SNHLY and CDR2 is FYNNEI. The CDR3 region is CASSEGPGLYTF. CDR3 DNA sequence: TGTGCCAGCAGTGAGGGCCCTGGGCTCTACACCTTC.

CDR3 loop: CASSQDARGSSSYEQYF. The CDR3 nucleotides are TGCGCCAGCAGCCAAGATGCGCGGGGAAGTAGCTCCTACGAGCAGTACTTC. The chain links TRBV4-3 to TRBJ2-7; perhaps TRBD2 as D (6 bases). V lost 0 bases and J lost 0, with 15 bases in between. CDR1 and CDR2 from the germline V gene are LGHNA and YSLEER. The CDR3 length is 17 residues.